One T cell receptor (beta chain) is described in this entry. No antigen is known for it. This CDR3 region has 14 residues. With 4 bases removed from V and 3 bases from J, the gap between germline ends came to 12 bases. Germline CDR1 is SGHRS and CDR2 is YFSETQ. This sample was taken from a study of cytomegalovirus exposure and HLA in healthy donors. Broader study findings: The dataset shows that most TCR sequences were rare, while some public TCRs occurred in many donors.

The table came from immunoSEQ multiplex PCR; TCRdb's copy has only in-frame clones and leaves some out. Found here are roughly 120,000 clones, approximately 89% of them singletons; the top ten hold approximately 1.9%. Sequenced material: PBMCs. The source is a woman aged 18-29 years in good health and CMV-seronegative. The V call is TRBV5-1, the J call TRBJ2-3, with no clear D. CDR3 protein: CASSRLTRTDTQYF. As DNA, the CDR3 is TGCGCCAGCAGCAGGCTGACTCGGACAGATACGCAGTATTTT.